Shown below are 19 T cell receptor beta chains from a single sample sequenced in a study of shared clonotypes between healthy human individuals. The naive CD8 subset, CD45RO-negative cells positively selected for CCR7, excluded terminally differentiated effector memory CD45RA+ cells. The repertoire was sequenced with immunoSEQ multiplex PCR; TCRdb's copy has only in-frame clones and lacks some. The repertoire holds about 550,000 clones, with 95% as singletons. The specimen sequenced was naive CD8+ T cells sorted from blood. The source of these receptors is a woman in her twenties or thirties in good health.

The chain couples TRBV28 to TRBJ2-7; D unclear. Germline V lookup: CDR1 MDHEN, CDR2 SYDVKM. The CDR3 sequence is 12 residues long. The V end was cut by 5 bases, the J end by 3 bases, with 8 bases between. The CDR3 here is CASSPHSYEQYF. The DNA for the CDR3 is TGTGCCAGCAGTCCTCACAGCTACGAGCAGTACTTC.

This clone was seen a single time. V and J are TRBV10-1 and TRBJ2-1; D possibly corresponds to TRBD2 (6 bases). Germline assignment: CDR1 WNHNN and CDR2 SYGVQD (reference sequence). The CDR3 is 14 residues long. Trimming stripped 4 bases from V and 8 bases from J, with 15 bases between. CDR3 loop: CASSAGRENHEQFF. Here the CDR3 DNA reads TGCGCCAGCAGTGCAGGGCGGGAAAACCATGAGCAGTTCTTC.

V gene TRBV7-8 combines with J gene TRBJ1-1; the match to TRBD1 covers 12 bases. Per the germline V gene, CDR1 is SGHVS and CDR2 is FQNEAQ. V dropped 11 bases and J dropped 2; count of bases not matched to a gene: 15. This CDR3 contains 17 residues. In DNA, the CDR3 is TGTGCCGTCCTGGTCCCCGGGACAGGGGGCCCCAACACTGAAGCTTTCTTT. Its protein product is CAVLVPGTGGPNTEAFF.

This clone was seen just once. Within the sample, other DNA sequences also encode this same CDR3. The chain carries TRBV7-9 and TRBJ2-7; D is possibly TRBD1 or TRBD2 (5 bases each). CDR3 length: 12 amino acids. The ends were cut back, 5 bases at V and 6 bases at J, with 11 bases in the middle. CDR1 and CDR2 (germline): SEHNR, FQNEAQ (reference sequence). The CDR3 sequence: CASSLGDGEQYF. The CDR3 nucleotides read TGTGCCAGCAGCCTCGGGGACGGCGAGCAGTACTTC.

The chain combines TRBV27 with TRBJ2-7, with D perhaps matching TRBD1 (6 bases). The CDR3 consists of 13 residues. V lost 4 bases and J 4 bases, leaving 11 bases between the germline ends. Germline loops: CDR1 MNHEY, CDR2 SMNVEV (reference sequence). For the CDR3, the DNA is TGTGCCAGCAGTTACTCTACAGGGTACGAGCAGTACTTC. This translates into CASSYSTGYEQYF.

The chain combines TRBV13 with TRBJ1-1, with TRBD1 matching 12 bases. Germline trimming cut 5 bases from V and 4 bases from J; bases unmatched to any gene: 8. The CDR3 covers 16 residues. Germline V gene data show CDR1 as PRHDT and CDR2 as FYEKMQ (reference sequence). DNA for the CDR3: TGTGCCAGCAGCCTATCCGGGACAGGGGGCTTCACTGAAGCTTTCTTT. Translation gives CASSLSGTGGFTEAFF.

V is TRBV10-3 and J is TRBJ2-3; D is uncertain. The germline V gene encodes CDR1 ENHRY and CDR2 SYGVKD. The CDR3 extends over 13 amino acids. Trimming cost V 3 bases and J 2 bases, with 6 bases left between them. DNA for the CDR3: TGTGCCATCAGTGACTTATACACAGATACGCAGTATTTT. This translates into CAISDLYTDTQYF.

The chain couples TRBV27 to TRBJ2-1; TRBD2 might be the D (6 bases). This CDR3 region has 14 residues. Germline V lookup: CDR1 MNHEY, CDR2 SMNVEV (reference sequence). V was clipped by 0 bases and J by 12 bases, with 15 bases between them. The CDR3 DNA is TGTGCCAGCAGTTTATCGGGGAGGAGGCGCGGGCAGTTCTTC. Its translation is CASSLSGRRRGQFF.

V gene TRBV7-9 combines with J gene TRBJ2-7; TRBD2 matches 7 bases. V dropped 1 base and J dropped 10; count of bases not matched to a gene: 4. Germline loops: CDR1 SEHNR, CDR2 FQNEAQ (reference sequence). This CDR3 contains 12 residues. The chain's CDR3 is CASSLERGQQYF. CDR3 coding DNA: TGTGCCAGCAGCTTAGAGCGGGGCCAACAGTACTTC.

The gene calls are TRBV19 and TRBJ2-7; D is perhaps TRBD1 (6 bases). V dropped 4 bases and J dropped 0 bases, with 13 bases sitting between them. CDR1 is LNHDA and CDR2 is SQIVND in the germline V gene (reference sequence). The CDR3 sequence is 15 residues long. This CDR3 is CASSTWTASSYEQYF. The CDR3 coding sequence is TGTGCCAGTAGTACCTGGACAGCCAGCTCCTACGAGCAGTACTTC.

The CDR3 protein is CASSLAITTEAFF. The CDR3 region has the DNA TGTGCCAGCAGCTTAGCGATTACAACTGAAGCTTTCTTT. This chain connects TRBV7-8 to TRBJ1-1; D ambiguous. CDR1 is SGHVS and CDR2 is FQNEAQ in the germline V gene. V was trimmed by 0 bases and J by 5 bases, leaving 7 bases between them. This CDR3 is built from 13 residues.

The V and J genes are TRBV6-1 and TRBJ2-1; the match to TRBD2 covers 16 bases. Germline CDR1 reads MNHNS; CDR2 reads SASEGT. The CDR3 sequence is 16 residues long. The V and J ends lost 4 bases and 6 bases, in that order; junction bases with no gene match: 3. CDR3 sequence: CASSGGLAGGPNEQFF. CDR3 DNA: TGTGCCAGCAGTGGGGGACTAGCGGGAGGGCCCAATGAGCAGTTCTTC.

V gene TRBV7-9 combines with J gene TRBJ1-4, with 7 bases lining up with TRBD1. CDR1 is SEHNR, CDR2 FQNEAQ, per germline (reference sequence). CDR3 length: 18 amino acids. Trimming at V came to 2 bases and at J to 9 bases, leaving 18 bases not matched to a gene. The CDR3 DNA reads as TGTGCCAGCAGCTTAAGTCCATCCCGACAGGGCGGAGATAAAAAACTGTTTTTT. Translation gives CASSLSPSRQGGDKKLFF.

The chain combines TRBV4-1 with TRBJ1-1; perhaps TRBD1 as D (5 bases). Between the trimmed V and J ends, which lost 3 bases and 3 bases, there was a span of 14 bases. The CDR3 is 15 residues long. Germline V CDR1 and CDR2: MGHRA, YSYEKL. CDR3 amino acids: CASSQEPGRYTEAFF. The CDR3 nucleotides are TGCGCCAGCAGCCAGGAACCGGGACGGTACACTGAAGCTTTCTTT.

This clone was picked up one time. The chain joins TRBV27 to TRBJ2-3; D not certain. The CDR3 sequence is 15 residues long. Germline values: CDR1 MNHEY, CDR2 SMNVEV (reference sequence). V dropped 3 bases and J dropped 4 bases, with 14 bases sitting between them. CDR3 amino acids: CASSLKERGADTQYF. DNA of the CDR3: TGTGCCAGCAGTTTGAAGGAGCGCGGCGCAGATACGCAGTATTTT.

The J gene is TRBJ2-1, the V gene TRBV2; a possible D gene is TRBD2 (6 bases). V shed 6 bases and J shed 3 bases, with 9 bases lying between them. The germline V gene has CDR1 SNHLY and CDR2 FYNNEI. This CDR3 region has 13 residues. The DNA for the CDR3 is TGTGCCAGCAGAGGCGGGGACTACAATGAGCAGTTCTTC. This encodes CASRGGDYNEQFF. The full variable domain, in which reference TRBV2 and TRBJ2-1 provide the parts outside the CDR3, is EPEVTQTPSHQVTQMGQEVILRCVPISNHLYFYWYRQILGQKVEFLVSFYNNEISEKSEIFDDQFSVERPDGSNFTLKIRSTKLEDSAMYFCASRGGDYNEQFFGPGTRLTVL.

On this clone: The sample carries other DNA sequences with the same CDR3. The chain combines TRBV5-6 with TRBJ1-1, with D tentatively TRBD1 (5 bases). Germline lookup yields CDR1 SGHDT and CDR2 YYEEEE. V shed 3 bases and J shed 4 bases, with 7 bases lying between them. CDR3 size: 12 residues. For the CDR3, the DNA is TGTGCCAGCAGCTGGGGGGGCACTGAAGCTTTCTTT. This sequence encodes CASSWGGTEAFF.

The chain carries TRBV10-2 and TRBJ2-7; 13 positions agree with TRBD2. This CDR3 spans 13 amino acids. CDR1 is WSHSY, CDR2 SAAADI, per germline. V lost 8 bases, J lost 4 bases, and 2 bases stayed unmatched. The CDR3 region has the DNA TGCGCCAGCTGGACTAGCGGGAGTTACGAGCAGTACTTC. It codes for CASWTSGSYEQYF.

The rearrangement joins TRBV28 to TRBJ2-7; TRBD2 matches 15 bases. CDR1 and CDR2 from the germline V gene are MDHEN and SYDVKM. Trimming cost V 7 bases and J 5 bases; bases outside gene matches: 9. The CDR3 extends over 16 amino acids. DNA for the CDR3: TGTGCCAGCACCAGGACTAGCGGGAGGGCCGTCCACGAGCAGTACTTC. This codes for CASTRTSGRAVHEQYF. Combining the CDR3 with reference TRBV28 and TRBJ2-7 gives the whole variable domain DVKVTQSSRYLVKRTGEKVFLECVQDMDHENMFWYRQDPGLGLRLIYFSYDVKMKEKGDIPEGYSVSREKKERFSLILESASTNQTSMYLCASTRTSGRAVHEQYFGPGTRLTVT.